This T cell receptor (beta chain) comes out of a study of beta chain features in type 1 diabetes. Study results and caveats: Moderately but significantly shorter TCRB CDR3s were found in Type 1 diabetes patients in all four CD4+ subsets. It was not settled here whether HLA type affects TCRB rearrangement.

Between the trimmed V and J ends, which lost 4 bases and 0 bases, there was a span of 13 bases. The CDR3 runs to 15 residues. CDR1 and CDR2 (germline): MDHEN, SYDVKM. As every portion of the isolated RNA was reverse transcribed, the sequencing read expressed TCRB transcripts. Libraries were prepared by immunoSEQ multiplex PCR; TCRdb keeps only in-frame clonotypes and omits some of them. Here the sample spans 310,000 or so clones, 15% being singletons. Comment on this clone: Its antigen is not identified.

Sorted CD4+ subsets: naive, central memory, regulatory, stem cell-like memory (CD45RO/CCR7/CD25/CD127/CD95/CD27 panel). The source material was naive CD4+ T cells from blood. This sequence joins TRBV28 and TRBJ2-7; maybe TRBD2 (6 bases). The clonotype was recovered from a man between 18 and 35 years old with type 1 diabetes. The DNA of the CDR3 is TGTGCCAGCAGTTCCATCCGGGGGAGCTCCTACGAGCAGTACTTC. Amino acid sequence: CASSSIRGSSYEQYF.